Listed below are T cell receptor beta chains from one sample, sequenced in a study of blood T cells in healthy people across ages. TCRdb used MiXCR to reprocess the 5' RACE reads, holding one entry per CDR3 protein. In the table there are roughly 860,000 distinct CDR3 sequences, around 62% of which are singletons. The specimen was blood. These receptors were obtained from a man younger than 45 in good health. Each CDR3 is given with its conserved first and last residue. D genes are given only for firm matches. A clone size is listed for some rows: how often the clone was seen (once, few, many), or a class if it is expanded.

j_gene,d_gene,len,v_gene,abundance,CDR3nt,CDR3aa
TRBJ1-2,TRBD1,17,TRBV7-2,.,TGTGCCAGCAGCCCCGGGACAGGGGGGGGTGGAATCTATGGCTACACCTTC,CASSPGTGGGGIYGYTF
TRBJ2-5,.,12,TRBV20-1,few,TGCAGTGCTAGCCCGCTACAAGAGACCCAGTACTTC,CSASPLQETQYF
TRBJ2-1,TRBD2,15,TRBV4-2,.,TGTGCCAGCAGCCAGGCCGCCGGGGGGGGGAATGAGCAGTTCTTC,CASSQAAGGGNEQFF
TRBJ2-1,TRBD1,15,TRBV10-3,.,TGTGCCATCAGTGCGTCCCGGGACAGGAACAATGAGCAGTTCTTC,CAISASRDRNNEQFF
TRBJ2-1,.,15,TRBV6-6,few,TGTGCCAGCAGTTCAGCCCAGTCCCGGGACAATGAGCAGTTCTTC,CASSSAQSRDNEQFF
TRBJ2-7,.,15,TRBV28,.,TGTGCCAGCAGTTTATTCCCCCTCGACGGATACGAGCAGTACTTC,CASSLFPLDGYEQYF
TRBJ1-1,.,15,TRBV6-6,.,TGTGCCAGCAGTCGCGGTCGCGGGGGCGGGACTGAAGCTTTCTTT,CASSRGRGGGTEAFF
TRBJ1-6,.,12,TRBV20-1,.,TGCGGGGTTGAGGGAGGTAGTTCACCCCCCCACTTT,CGVEGGSSPPHF
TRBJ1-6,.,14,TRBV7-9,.,TGTGCCAGCAGCTTAGGCGTTCGGGATTCACCCCTCCACTTT,CASSLGVRDSPLHF
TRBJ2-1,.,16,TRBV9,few,TGTGCCAGCAGCGTATCTGGCAGTTCGAGGCACAATGAGCAGTTCTTC,CASSVSGSSRHNEQFF
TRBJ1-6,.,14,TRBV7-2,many,TGTGCCAGCAGCTTAGCCCGGGACATCCCGCCCCTCCACTTT,CASSLARDIPPLHF
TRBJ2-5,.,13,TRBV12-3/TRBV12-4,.,TGTGCCAGCACCCCGGGGGCAGGGTTGGAGCAGTACTTC,CASTPGAGLEQYF
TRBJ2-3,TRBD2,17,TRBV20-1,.,TGCAGTGCTAGGTCTGGGACTAGCGGGGGGGCCCACGGTACGCAGTATTTT,CSARSGTSGGAHGTQYF
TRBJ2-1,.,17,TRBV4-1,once,TGCGCCAGCAGCCAAGATCGCTACGACGGCCCCTACAATGAGCAGTTCTTC,CASSQDRYDGPYNEQFF
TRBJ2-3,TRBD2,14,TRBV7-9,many,TGTGCCAGCAGCCCTAGCGGGGGCACAGATACGCAGTATTTT,CASSPSGGTDTQYF
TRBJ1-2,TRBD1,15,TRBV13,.,TGTGCCAGCAGCCCTAGGACAGGGCCCTCTTGGGGCTACACCTTC,CASSPRTGPSWGYTF
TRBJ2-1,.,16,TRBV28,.,TGTGCCAGCAGTTTACCCTCGGCAGGGACCTACAATGAGCAGTTCTTC,CASSLPSAGTYNEQFF
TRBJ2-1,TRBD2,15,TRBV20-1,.,TGCAGTGCCGCGGGACTAGCGGGGAGTCATAATGAGCAGTTCTTC,CSAAGLAGSHNEQFF
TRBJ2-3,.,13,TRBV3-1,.,TGTGCCAGCAGCCAAGATCGGCCGGGTACGCAGTATTTT,CASSQDRPGTQYF
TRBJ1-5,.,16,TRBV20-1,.,TGCAGTGCTAGAGACCCGGAGGATTCTACCAATCAGCCCCAGCATTTT,CSARDPEDSTNQPQHF